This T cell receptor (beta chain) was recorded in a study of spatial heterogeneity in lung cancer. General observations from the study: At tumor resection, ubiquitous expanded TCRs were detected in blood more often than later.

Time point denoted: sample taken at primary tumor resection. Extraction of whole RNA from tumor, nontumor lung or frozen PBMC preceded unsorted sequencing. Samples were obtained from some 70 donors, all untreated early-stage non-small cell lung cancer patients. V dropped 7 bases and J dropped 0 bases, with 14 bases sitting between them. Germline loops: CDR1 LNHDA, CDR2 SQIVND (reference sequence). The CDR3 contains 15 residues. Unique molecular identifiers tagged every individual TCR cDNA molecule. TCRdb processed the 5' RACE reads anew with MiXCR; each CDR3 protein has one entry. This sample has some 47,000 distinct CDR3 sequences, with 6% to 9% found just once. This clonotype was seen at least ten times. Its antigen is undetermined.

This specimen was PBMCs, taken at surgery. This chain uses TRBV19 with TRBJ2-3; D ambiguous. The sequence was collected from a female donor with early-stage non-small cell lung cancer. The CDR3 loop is CASTPAVSSTDTQYF. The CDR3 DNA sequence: TGTGCCAGTACCCCGGCCGTATCTAGCACAGATACGCAGTATTTT.